Listed here are 25 T cell receptor beta chains from one sample, sequenced in a study of blood T cells in healthy people across ages. Next came a second PCR, run for about 6 to 11 cycles, which used a sample-barcoded 5' primer along with a J-beta primer mix. TCRdb used MiXCR to reprocess the 5' RACE reads, holding one entry per CDR3 protein. The sample shows around 1,700,000 distinct CDR3 sequences, 28% of them seen only once. Input material: blood. Source of these receptors: a woman aged 25-40 years in good health.

The chain carries TRBV20-1 and TRBJ2-5; 8 bases line up with TRBD1. This CDR3 contains 13 residues. Germline CDR1 reads DFQATT; CDR2 reads SNEGSKA (reference sequence). J gave up 11 bases and V 0 bases, and 8 bases lay outside the gene matches. CDR3 coding DNA: TGCAGTGCTAGAGAAGTGGCGGACAGGGAGCAGTACTTC. Protein product: CSAREVADREQYF.

The chain's CDR3 is CASSLGAGLATDTQYF. CDR3 DNA: TGTGCCAGCAGCTTAGGGGCGGGACTAGCGACAGATACGCAGTATTTT. The rearrangement joins TRBV7-2 to TRBJ2-3, with 10 nucleotides matching TRBD2. CDR1 is SGHTA and CDR2 is FQGNSA in the germline V gene. V shed 1 base and J 3 bases; nucleotides not matched to a gene: 4. The CDR3 totals 16 residues.

This clonotype has just one count. One junction end disagrees with the germline gene, perhaps due to a read error. This CDR3 reads CSVDSGQGDNGQFF. DNA for the CDR3: TGCAGCGTTGACTCGGGACAGGGAGACAATGGGCAGTTCTTC. This rearrangement joins TRBV29-1 to TRBJ2-1, with TRBD1 matching over 9 bases. The germline V gene encodes CDR1 SQVTM and CDR2 ANQGSEA. This CDR3 contains 14 residues.

V usage is TRBV2 and J usage is TRBJ2-5; TRBD1 matches 9 bases. The CDR3 contains 14 residues. V dropped 6 bases and J dropped 4; count of bases not matched to a gene: 6. Germline values: CDR1 SNHLY, CDR2 FYNNEI. Written as DNA, the CDR3 is TGTGCCAGCAGAAGACAGGGGGGGGGAGAGACCCAGTACTTC. This encodes CASRRQGGGETQYF. The full variable domain, in which reference TRBV2 and TRBJ2-5 provide the parts outside the CDR3, is EPEVTQTPSHQVTQMGQEVILRCVPISNHLYFYWYRQILGQKVEFLVSFYNNEISEKSEIFDDQFSVERPDGSNFTLKIRSTKLEDSAMYFCASRRQGGGETQYFGPGTRLLVL.

The chain is built from TRBV4-3 and TRBJ2-1, with TRBD2 identical over 7 bases. V trimming: 1 base; J trimming: 8 bases; junction bases outside the gene matches: 2. CDR1 and CDR2 from the germline V gene are LGHNA and YSLEER. The CDR3 extends over 13 amino acids. The CDR3 DNA reads TGCGCCAGCAGCCAAGGCGGGAGCCATGAGCAGTTCTTC. Amino acids: CASSQGGSHEQFF.

The chain has TRBV3-1 and TRBJ2-2; no clear D gene. V lost 1 base to trimming and J lost 5 bases, with 8 bases between them. Germline loops: CDR1 LGHDT, CDR2 YNNKEL (reference sequence). The CDR3 is 14 residues long. The CDR3 loop reads CASSQARQTGELFF. The CDR3 DNA reads TGTGCCAGCAGCCAAGCGAGGCAGACCGGGGAGCTGTTTTTT.

This clonotype was detected many times. The chain links TRBV5-1 to TRBJ1-1; D unclear. Deletions cut 4 bases from V and 1 base from J, with 5 bases between. Looked up from germline, CDR1 is SGHRS and CDR2 is YFSETQ. The CDR3 covers 12 residues. In DNA form, the CDR3 reads TGCGCCAGCAGCGTGGGGAACACTGAAGCTTTCTTT. It specifies CASSVGNTEAFF.

This clonotype was counted only a few times. A much larger clone differs from this one at a single base, so this may be a read error. The chain recombines TRBV20-1 with TRBJ2-1, with D unclear. V was shortened by 6 bases and J by 0 bases, with 12 bases between the two germline ends. The CDR3 length is 14 residues. The germline CDR1 and CDR2 sequences are DFQATT and SNEGSKA (reference sequence). Here the CDR3 reads CSALRRLSYNEQFF. CDR3 nucleotides: TGCAGTGCGCTACGACGGCTCTCCTACAATGAGCAGTTCTTC.

This clonotype was detected only a few times. The chain joins TRBV3-1 to TRBJ2-5, with unresolved D. The germline CDR1 and CDR2 sequences are LGHDT and YNNKEL (reference sequence). The CDR3 length is 14 residues. V shed 4 bases and J shed 1 base, with 10 bases lying between them. DNA of the CDR3: TGTGCCAGCAGCCGCCATGAAGCCCAAGAGACCCAGTACTTC. Translated: CASSRHEAQETQYF.

The chain combines TRBV4-1 with TRBJ2-3, with TRBD2 matching over 7 bases. The CDR3 is 16 amino acids. The V gene end was trimmed by 1 base and the J gene end by 4 bases; junction bases not matched to a gene: 8. Germline CDR1 is MGHRA and CDR2 is YSYEKL. The CDR3 nucleotides read TGCGCCAGCAGCCAAGGTCGGCGCGGGGGTCCAGATACGCAGTATTTT. Translated, it gives CASSQGRRGGPDTQYF.

V usage is TRBV5-1 and J usage is TRBJ2-7; D is uncertain. The CDR3 runs to 19 residues. Germline assignment: CDR1 SGHRS and CDR2 YFSETQ. The V gene lost 3 bases and the J gene lost 1 base, with 26 bases spanning the gap. CDR3 sequence reads: CASSSTPGSTASLSYEQYF. The CDR3 DNA follows: TGCGCCAGCAGCTCCACGCCGGGTTCTACAGCAAGTCTATCCTACGAGCAGTACTTC.

This clonotype was seen only once. The chain combines TRBV13 with TRBJ2-4; maybe TRBD1 (6 bases). The germline V gene encodes CDR1 PRHDT and CDR2 FYEKMQ (reference sequence). The CDR3 covers 14 residues. Trimming left V 5 bases short and J 13 bases short, with 21 bases between. The CDR3 DNA reads as TGTGCCAGCAGCCCGGGACACGGGGCGGATGAGCAGTACTTC. Its protein is CASSPGHGADEQYF.

A few counts support this clonotype. The gene calls are TRBV30 and TRBJ1-5; TRBD1 matches 7 bases. Germline V CDR1 and CDR2: GTSNPN, SVGIG (reference sequence). The CDR3 consists of 14 residues. V lost 2 bases and J lost 6; bases outside the gene matches: 7. CDR3 bases: TGTGCCTGGAGTAAAAACAGGGGCGGTCAGCCCCAGCATTTT. Its translation: CAWSKNRGGQPQHF.

Concerning this clonotype: A much larger clone differs by one base, so this may be a read error. The V gene is TRBV6-5, the J gene TRBJ2-5; D tentatively reads TRBD1 or TRBD2 (5 bases each). Germline values: CDR1 MNHEY, CDR2 SVGAGI. The CDR3 has 15 amino acids. In nucleotides, the CDR3 is TGTGCCTCCTCCGGAGGCCAGGGCATGATAGAGACCCTGTACTTC. This translates into CASSGGQGMIETLYF.

This clonotype has at least ten counts. The V call is TRBV5-4, the J call TRBJ1-2, with 7 bases aligning to TRBD1. The V segment lost 4 bases and the J segment 5 bases; nucleotides outside the gene matches: 8. The CDR3 covers 14 residues. The germline V gene has CDR1 SGHNT and CDR2 YYREEE (reference sequence). In DNA form, the CDR3 reads TGTGCCAGCAGCGTGTTCGGGACAGAGTATGGCTACACCTTC. Amino acids: CASSVFGTEYGYTF.

This clonotype turned up a few times. This rearrangement joins TRBV2 to TRBJ2-2; 10 bases fit TRBD1. The CDR3 spans 14 residues. V was pared by 10 bases and J by 4 bases, with 6 bases of the junction left unmatched. CDR1 and CDR2 (germline): SNHLY, FYNNEI. The CDR3, as DNA: TGTGCCACAAGAGGGACAGGGGCCACCGGGGAGCTGTTTTTT. It codes for CATRGTGATGELFF.

This chain links TRBV7-9 with TRBJ1-2; perhaps TRBD1 as D (6 bases). Trimming pared 9 bases from V and 2 bases from J, leaving 10 bases between. Germline V gene sequence: CDR1 SEHNR, CDR2 FQNEAQ (reference sequence). The CDR3 has 12 amino acids. CDR3 nucleotide sequence: TGTGCCAGTTGGGGGCAGAACTATGGCTACACCTTC. This sequence encodes CASWGQNYGYTF.

The chain combines TRBV11-3 with TRBJ2-5; 9 nucleotides match TRBD1. This CDR3 contains 17 residues. Germline loops: CDR1 SGHNT, CDR2 YENEEA. V gave up 2 bases and J gave up 2 bases; unmatched junction bases: 9. CDR3 sequence reads: CASSLTSGTGIQETQYF. The CDR3 DNA reads as TGTGCCAGCAGCTTAACATCCGGGACAGGGATTCAAGAGACCCAGTACTTC.

The chain combines TRBV12-3 or TRBV12-4 with TRBJ2-1, with D possibly matching TRBD2 (6 bases). Deletions cut 3 bases from V and 7 bases from J, with 28 bases between. The CDR3 length is 19 residues. The CDR3 loop reads CASSFSSWGSGAARNEQFF. The CDR3 DNA sequence: TGTGCCAGCAGTTTCAGCTCCTGGGGTAGCGGAGCCGCGAGAAATGAGCAGTTCTTC.

The chain couples TRBV11-2 to TRBJ2-1; D assignment may be TRBD1 or TRBD2 (6 bases each). The CDR3 contains 15 residues. V gave up 5 bases and J gave up 0 bases, with 11 bases separating them. CDR1 SGHAT and CDR2 FQNNGV come from the germline V gene. The CDR3 bases are TGTGCCAGCAGCCGACGGGGGCGCTCCTACAATGAGCAGTTCTTC. It encodes CASSRRGRSYNEQFF.

DNA of the CDR3: TGTGCCAGCAGTTACGGGACTAGCGGGAGCATTAGGCAGTTCTTC. Translated: CASSYGTSGSIRQFF. The gene calls are TRBV6-5 and TRBJ2-1; 14 bases agree with TRBD2. The CDR3 sequence is 15 residues long. The germline CDR1 and CDR2 sequences are MNHEY and SVGAGI. Trimming removed 2 bases from V and 12 bases from J; junction bases left unmatched: 6.

CDR3 bases: TGTGCCAGCAGCGAGCTTGGGACAGAGAACACCGGGGAGCTGTTTTTT. Translating it yields CASSELGTENTGELFF. The rearrangement links TRBV9 to TRBJ2-2, with 7 bases aligning to TRBD1. In germline, CDR1 is SGDLS, CDR2 YYNGEE. V shed 3 bases, J shed 1 base, and the junction held 6 bases outside the gene matches. The CDR3 runs 16 residues. The variable domain in full, completed from reference TRBV9 and TRBJ2-2, reads DSGVTQTPKHLITATGQRVTLRCSPRSGDLSVYWYQQSLDQGLQFLIQYYNGEERAKGNILERFSAQQFPDLHSELNLSSLELGDSALYFCASSELGTENTGELFFGEGSRLTVL.

With respect to this clonotype: A read error may account for a junction end that differs from germline. This chain connects TRBV10-3 to TRBJ2-7; tentative D call: TRBD1 (5 bases). This CDR3 is 14 amino acids long. CDR1 and CDR2 (germline): ENHRY, SYGVKD. The CDR3 protein is CAVSETARAYEQYF. The CDR3 region has the DNA TGTGCCGTCAGTGAAACTGCCAGGGCCTACGAGCAGTACTTC.

This chain joins TRBV20-1 and TRBJ2-2; 8 nucleotides align to TRBD2. Germline V gene data show CDR1 as DFQATT and CDR2 as SNEGSKA (reference sequence). V trimming: 0 bases; J trimming: 5 bases; junction bases outside the gene matches: 8. The CDR3 consists of 16 residues. As DNA, the CDR3 is TGCAGTGCTAGAGATGGGGCGGGAGGTCGGACCGGGGAGCTGTTTTTT. This codes for CSARDGAGGRTGELFF.

This clonotype was counted ten times or more. The rearrangement joins TRBV12-5 to TRBJ2-5; no reliable D call. Germline loops: CDR1 LGHNT, CDR2 FRNRAP. V gave up 0 bases and J gave up 2 bases, with 7 bases separating them. There are 14 residues in the CDR3. The CDR3 reads CASGLVVGQETQYF. DNA of the CDR3: TGTGCTAGTGGTTTGGTTGTAGGGCAAGAGACCCAGTACTTC.